The sequence of this TCR beta chain was determined in a study of blood T cell repertoires in COVID-19. Profiling relied on immunoSEQ multiplex PCR, and the TCRdb table lists in-frame clones only, not all of them. Of 150,000 to 200,000 clones detected, 70% to 90% appear once; the ten largest clones hold around 0.63%. The germline CDR1 and CDR2 sequences are SGHAT and FQDESV (reference sequence). V lost 4 bases, J lost 5 bases, and 2 bases stayed unmatched. The CDR3 loop spans 15 amino acids. One Seattle source followed patients from active infection through their disease course. The sequence was obtained from a man aged 60 to 75 with COVID-19, enrolled during active disease. Sequencing used peripheral blood. This chain connects TRBV11-1 to TRBJ2-1; TRBD2 aligns across 13 bases. The DNA for the CDR3 is TGTGCCAGCAGCTCCGGGACTAGCGGGAACAATGAGCAGTTCTTC. Encoded protein: CASSSGTSGNNEQFF.